Listed below are T cell receptor beta chains from one sample, sequenced in a study of PD-1 blockade in classical Hodgkin lymphoma. Sequenced by immunoSEQ multiplex PCR; TCRdb stores in-frame clones only, minus some. The sample contains under 80,000 clones, about 85% of which appear only once. This specimen was peripheral blood mononuclear cells (PBMCs), taken before the fourth cycle of nivolumab. The receptor set was obtained from a human donor with classical Hodgkin lymphoma. Both conserved end residues are part of each CDR3. The D gene is left open where the match is weak. Size is omitted from some rows. Given values are once, few, many or a class for expanded clones.

>TRBJ2-5|-|TRBV5-1|-
CASSEGPQETQYF
TGCGCCAGCAGCGAGGGTCCCCAAGAGACCCAGTACTTC
>TRBJ1-4|-|TRBV5-1|-
CASSPGPPPQNEKLFF
TGCGCCAGCAGCCCTGGGCCGCCCCCACAAAATGAAAAACTGTTTTTT
>TRBJ2-3|-|TRBV6-1|-
CASSESVSSTDTQYF
TGTGCCAGCAGTGAATCGGTTTCTAGCACAGATACGCAGTATTTT
>TRBJ1-3|-|TRBV5-1|-
CASYGTPGNTIYF
TGCGCCAGCTATGGTACCCCTGGAAACACCATATATTTT
>TRBJ2-5|-|TRBV5-1|-
CASSLDTSETQYF
TGCGCCAGCAGCTTGGATACATCGGAGACCCAGTACTTC
>TRBJ1-2|-|TRBV6-5|-
CASRASGSNYGYTF
TGTGCCAGCAGAGCAAGTGGGAGTAACTATGGCTACACCTTC
>TRBJ1-1|-|TRBV6-5|-
CASTQDGLNTEAFF
TGTGCCAGCACCCAGGACGGCCTGAACACTGAAGCTTTCTTT
>TRBJ2-5|-|TRBV9|-
CASSVGRVGGETQYF
TGTGCCAGCAGCGTAGGGAGGGTAGGAGGTGAGACCCAGTACTTC
>TRBJ1-3|-|TRBV11-2|-
CASSLRLGWGNTIYF
TGTGCCAGCAGCTTAAGACTGGGGTGGGGAAACACCATATATTTT
>TRBJ2-2|-|TRBV5-1|-
CASSTPGQATGELFF
TGCGCCAGCAGCACACCGGGCCAAGCCACCGGGGAGCTGTTTTTT
>TRBJ2-7|TRBD1|TRBV5-4|-
CASSRQGRSYEQYF
TGTGCCAGCAGCCGACAGGGCAGGTCCTACGAGCAGTACTTC
>TRBJ2-7|-|TRBV5-1|-
CASSLSSYEQYF
TGCGCCAGCAGCTTGTCTTCCTACGAGCAGTACTTC
>TRBJ2-2|-|TRBV7-9|-
CAETGTTNTGELFF
TGTGCCGAAACGGGGACAACGAACACCGGGGAGCTGTTTTTT
>TRBJ1-5|-|TRBV2|-
CASSVYSNQPQHF
TGTGCCAGCAGTGTGTATAGCAATCAGCCCCAGCATTTT
>TRBJ2-7|TRBD2|TRBV5-1|-
CASSPIPGTSYEQYF
TGCGCCAGCAGCCCGATTCCCGGGACTAGCTACGAGCAGTACTTC
>TRBJ1-1|-|TRBV19|-
CASSIRGGTEAFF
TGTGCCAGTAGTATACGGGGTGGGACTGAAGCTTTCTTT
>TRBJ1-6|TRBD1|TRBV28|-
CATILQGQLNSPLHF
TGTGCCACCATCCTACAGGGGCAGCTCAATTCACCCCTCCACTTT
>TRBJ2-1|TRBD1|TRBV30|once
CAWDRGSSDEQFF
TGTGCCTGGGACAGGGGCTCAAGCGATGAGCAGTTCTTC
>TRBJ1-1|TRBD1|TRBV7-2|-
CASSLGQGIEAFF
TGTGCCAGCAGCTTGGGACAGGGGATTGAAGCTTTCTTT
>TRBJ1-1|TRBD1|TRBV10-3|-
CAISPRDRIGTEAFF
TGTGCCATCAGTCCCCGGGACAGAATAGGAACTGAAGCTTTCTTT
>TRBJ1-4|TRBD1|TRBV6-5|-
CASRRTGKDEKLFF
TGTGCCAGCAGGAGGACAGGGAAGGATGAAAAACTGTTTTTT
>TRBJ1-1|-|TRBV6-5|few
CASSYSAKEAFF
TGTGCCAGCAGTTACTCTGCGAAAGAAGCTTTCTTT
>TRBJ1-6|TRBD1|TRBV4-1|few
CASSRLNAPPGTGKNSNSPLHF
TGCGCCAGCAGCCGGCTAAATGCGCCCCCGGGGACAGGGAAAAACTCTAATTCACCCCTCCACTTT
>TRBJ1-5|-|TRBV19|-
CASSSPSANQPQHF
TGTGCCAGTAGTTCTCCCTCCGCGAATCAGCCCCAGCATTTT